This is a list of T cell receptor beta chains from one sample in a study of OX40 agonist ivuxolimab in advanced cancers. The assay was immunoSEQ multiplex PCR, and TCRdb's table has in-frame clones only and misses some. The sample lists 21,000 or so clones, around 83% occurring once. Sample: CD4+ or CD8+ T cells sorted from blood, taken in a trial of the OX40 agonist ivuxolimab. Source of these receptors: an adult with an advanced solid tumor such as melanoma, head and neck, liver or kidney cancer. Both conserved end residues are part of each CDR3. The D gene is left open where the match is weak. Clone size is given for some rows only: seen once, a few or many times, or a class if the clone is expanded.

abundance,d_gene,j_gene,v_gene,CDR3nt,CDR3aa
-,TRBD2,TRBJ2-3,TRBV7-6,TGTGCCAGCAGCTTATACGGGAGGGGGGATACGCAGTATTTT,CASSLYGRGDTQYF
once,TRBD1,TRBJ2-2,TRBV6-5,TGTGCCAGCACCCTAACAGGGGGCGCGTCCGGGGAGCTGTTTTTT,CASTLTGGASGELFF
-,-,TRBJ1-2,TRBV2,TGTGCCAGCAGTCACTCAGGGTCGGCTAACTATGGCTACACCTTC,CASSHSGSANYGYTF
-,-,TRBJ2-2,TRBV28,TGTGCCAGCAGTTTAGTTTCAAACACCGGGGAGCTGTTTTTT,CASSLVSNTGELFF
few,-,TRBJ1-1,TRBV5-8,TGTGCCAGCAGCTTGGGTACCCTATATGAAGCTTTCTTT,CASSLGTLYEAFF
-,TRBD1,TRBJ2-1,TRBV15,TGTGCCACCAGCGGGGACAGCCATCGCCATGAGCAGTTCTTC,CATSGDSHRHEQFF
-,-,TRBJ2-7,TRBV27,TGTGCCAGCAGTTTATCGGTAGGACCCCTGACGTACGAGCAGTACTTC,CASSLSVGPLTYEQYF
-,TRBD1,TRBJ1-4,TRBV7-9,TGTGCCAGCAGCCCGCCCGTACAGGGGGCTGAAAAACTGTTTTTT,CASSPPVQGAEKLFF
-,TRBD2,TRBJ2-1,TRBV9,TGTGCCAGCAGCGTAAGTGCGCGGGAGGGGGGGAATGAGCAGTTCTTC,CASSVSAREGGNEQFF
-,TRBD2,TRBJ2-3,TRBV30,TGTGCCTGGAGTAAAGGCGCGGGAGGGGACACAGATACGCAGTATTTT,CAWSKGAGGDTDTQYF
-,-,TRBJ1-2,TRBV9,TGTGCCAGCAGCCCCCATAGGGGGGGACCCGGCCCCGACGGCTACACCTTC,CASSPHRGGPGPDGYTF
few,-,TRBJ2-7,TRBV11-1,TGTGCCAGCAGCAGAGAGAGGGACAATACCCCCGAGCAGTACTTC,CASSRERDNTPEQYF
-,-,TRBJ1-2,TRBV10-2,TGCGCCAGCAGTTTCTCCAGGCGTGGGGATAACTATGGCTACACCTTC,CASSFSRRGDNYGYTF
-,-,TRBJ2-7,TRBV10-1,TGCGCCAGCAGTGAGTCAGGACTACACGAGCAGTACTTC,CASSESGLHEQYF
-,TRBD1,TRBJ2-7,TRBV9,TGTGCCAGCAGCGCTGGGACAGGGGGCTCCTACGAGCAGTACTTC,CASSAGTGGSYEQYF
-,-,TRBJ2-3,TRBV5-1,TGCGCCAGCAGACAGCAGCGTAGCACAGATACGCAGTATTTT,CASRQQRSTDTQYF
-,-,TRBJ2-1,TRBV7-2,TGTGCCAGCAGCTCGAGCGGAGAGGTCTACAATGAGCAGTTCTTC,CASSSSGEVYNEQFF
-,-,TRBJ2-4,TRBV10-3,TGTGCCATCAGTGACCCGATGTTGGAAAACATTCAGTACTTC,CAISDPMLENIQYF
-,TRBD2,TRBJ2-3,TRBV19,TGTGCCAGTAGTCCCGGTTATAGCGGGAGCCCAGATACGCAGTATTTT,CASSPGYSGSPDTQYF
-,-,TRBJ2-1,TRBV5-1,TGCGCCAGCAGCTTGTCGGGAGCCTACAATGAGCAGTTCTTC,CASSLSGAYNEQFF
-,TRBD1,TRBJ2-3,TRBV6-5,TGTGCCAGCAGTTCGGGGCAGGGGGCAGCGAATACGCAGTATTTT,CASSSGQGAANTQYF
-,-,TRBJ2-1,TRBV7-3,TGTGCCAGCAGCTTAGGACTTGCTGATGAGCAGTTCTTC,CASSLGLADEQFF
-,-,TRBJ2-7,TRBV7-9,TGTGCCAGCAGCTCACAGGGGAGGGAGCAGTACTTC,CASSSQGREQYF
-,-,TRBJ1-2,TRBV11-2,TGTGCCAGCAGCTTAGACGGGGACTATGGCTACACCTTC,CASSLDGDYGYTF
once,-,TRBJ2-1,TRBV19,TGTGCCACTAGCGAGTACAATGAGCAGTTCTTC,CATSEYNEQFF
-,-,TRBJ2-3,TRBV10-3,TGTGCCATCAGTGAGGGGACAAGACTTAGCACAGATACGCAGTATTTT,CAISEGTRLSTDTQYF
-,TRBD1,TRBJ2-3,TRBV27,TGTGCCAGCAGTTTAATGGGACAGGGGGCAGATACGCAGTATTTT,CASSLMGQGADTQYF
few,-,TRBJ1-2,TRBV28,TGTGCCATTTCAGTTTACAGGGTCCAGGGCAACGATGGCTACACCTTC,CAISVYRVQGNDGYTF
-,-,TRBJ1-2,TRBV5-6,TGTGCCAGCAGCTTGGAGACAGCTTTCGGGGGCTACACCTTC,CASSLETAFGGYTF
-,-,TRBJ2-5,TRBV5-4,TGTGCCAGCAGCTTGGGACTGGGAGAGACCCAGTACTTC,CASSLGLGETQYF
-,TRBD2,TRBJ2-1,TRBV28,TGTGCCAGCACCGGGCTAGCGGGATCCTACAATGAGCAGTTCTTC,CASTGLAGSYNEQFF
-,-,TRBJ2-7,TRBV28,TGTGCCAGCATCGGGATACAGGGAAATCACGAGCAGTACTTC,CASIGIQGNHEQYF
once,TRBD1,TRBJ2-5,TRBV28,TGTGCCAGCAGATCAGGACAGGCAGAGACCCAGTACTTC,CASRSGQAETQYF
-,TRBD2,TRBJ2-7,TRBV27,TGTGCCAGCAGTTTATTTGGACTAGCGGGAAAGTACGAGCAGTACTTC,CASSLFGLAGKYEQYF
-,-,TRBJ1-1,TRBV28,TGTGCCAGCAGTTTCCCCCGGGGGGGAAGCACTGAAGCTTTCTTT,CASSFPRGGSTEAFF
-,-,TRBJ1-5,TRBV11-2,TGTGCCAGCAGCTCCGAGAATAGCAATCAGCCCCAGCATTTT,CASSSENSNQPQHF
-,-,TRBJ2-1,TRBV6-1,TGTGCCAGCAGTGAAAGGGGGTTTAGCGGGTATCCCTACAATGAGCAGTTCTTC,CASSERGFSGYPYNEQFF
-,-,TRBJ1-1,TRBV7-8,TGTGCCAGCAGCTTACGCTTACTCGGTCGTTCAAGGAGGACTGAAGCTTTCTTT,CASSLRLLGRSRRTEAFF
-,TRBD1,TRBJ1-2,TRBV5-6,TGTGCCAGCAGCCTTGGACAGGGAGTTAGACATGGCTACACCTTC,CASSLGQGVRHGYTF
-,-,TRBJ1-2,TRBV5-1,TGCGCCAGCAGCCAAGCCGGGGCAGGGTTTGAGTTAGATGGCTACACCTTC,CASSQAGAGFELDGYTF
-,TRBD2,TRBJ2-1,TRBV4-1,TGCGCCAGCAGCTGGGGGGGCAATGAGCAGTTCTTC,CASSWGGNEQFF
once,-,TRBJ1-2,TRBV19,TGTGCCAGTAGAATACGAGGGGATGGCTACACCTTC,CASRIRGDGYTF
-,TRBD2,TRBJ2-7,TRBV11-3,TGTGCCAGCAGCTTAGGAGCGGGAGCTTACGAGCAGTACTTC,CASSLGAGAYEQYF
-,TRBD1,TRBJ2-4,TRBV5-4,TGTGCCAGCAGCCCCGTCGGACAGGGGTCCAAAAACATTCAGTACTTC,CASSPVGQGSKNIQYF
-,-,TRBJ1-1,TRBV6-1,TGTGCCAGCAGCTTAACAGGGATGGGGACTGAAGCTTTCTTT,CASSLTGMGTEAFF
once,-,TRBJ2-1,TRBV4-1,TGCGCCAGCAGCCAAAAGGTCTGGCAAGGCAATGAGCAGTTCTTC,CASSQKVWQGNEQFF
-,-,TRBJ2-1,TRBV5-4,TGTGCCAGCAGCTTGTTTCTGGAAAGCTCCTACAATGAGCAGTTCTTC,CASSLFLESSYNEQFF
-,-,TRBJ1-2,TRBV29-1,TGCAGCGTTGAGGGGGACAAGTATGGCTACACCTTC,CSVEGDKYGYTF
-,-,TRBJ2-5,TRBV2,TGTGCCAGCAGTGAAGGTGGGGGGGCTGGGGAGACCCAGTACTTC,CASSEGGGAGETQYF
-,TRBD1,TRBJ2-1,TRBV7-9,TGTGCCAGCACCACCCGGGACAGGGGGAATAATGAGCAGTTCTTC,CASTTRDRGNNEQFF
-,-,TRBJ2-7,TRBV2,TGTGCCAGCAGTGGGTGGGCAGGGCAATACGAGCAGTACTTC,CASSGWAGQYEQYF
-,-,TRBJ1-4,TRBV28,TGTGCCAGCAGTCAGGAGATTTGGGAAAAACTGTTTTTT,CASSQEIWEKLFF
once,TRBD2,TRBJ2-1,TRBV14,TGTGCCAGCAGCCAGGCCGGACTAGCGGGGGATGAGCAGTTCTTC,CASSQAGLAGDEQFF
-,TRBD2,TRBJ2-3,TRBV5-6,TGTGCCAGCAGCTTGACTAGCGAGAGCACAGATACGCAGTATTTT,CASSLTSESTDTQYF
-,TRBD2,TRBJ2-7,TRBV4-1,TGCGCCAGGGCGGGGGGGGAGGAGCAGTACTTC,CARAGGEEQYF
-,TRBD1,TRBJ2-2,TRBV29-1,TGCAGCGTTCCCGGGACAGAGAACACCGGGGAGCTGTTTTTT,CSVPGTENTGELFF
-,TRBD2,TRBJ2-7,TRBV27,TGTGCCAGCAGTCCACTAGCGGGAGGTGGCGAGCAGTACTTC,CASSPLAGGGEQYF
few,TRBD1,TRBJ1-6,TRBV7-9,TGTGCCAGCAGCACGGGACAGTTGGGCTCTCATTCACCCCTCCACTTT,CASSTGQLGSHSPLHF